The rows below give T cell receptor beta chains drawn from one sample of a study of identical twins. TCRdb recomputed calls from the 5' RACE reads with MiXCR, one row per CDR3 protein. The sample shows about 550,000 distinct CDR3 sequences, 20% to 25% of them seen only once. The same data also went into a second study, on yellow fever vaccine responses in identical twins.

Sequenced material: CD4+ T cells sorted from blood. All receptors come from a woman between 18 and 29 years old in good health. Each CDR3 is given without its conserved first and last residue. Each record gives: V gene, CDR3 protein.

TRBV5-1	ASSLYQGQYEQY
TRBV5-6	ASSRQPGRDTQY
TRBV7-9	ASSSPGLATHEQF
TRBV5-6	ASSLGDRDNSPLH
TRBV10-3	AISELGQETQY
TRBV11-2	ASSNGAQGPGNTIY
TRBV24-1	ATSEPSDGEQF
TRBV10-2	ASSESYDEKLF
TRBV9	ASSVAGEGEQY
TRBV24-1	ATSDDSFGTIY
TRBV5-1	ASSSGNPGSGANVLT
TRBV4-1	ASSQPLRDRVVGTQY
TRBV2	ASHRMGQGFAGELF
TRBV12-3/TRBV12-4	ASSFKVSSYEQY
TRBV5-1	ASSRGTSGRPRTQY
TRBV6-1	ASSEGQGFGNQPQH
TRBV7-9	ASSLKGDNEQF
TRBV6-5	ASSSRTSSYNEQF
TRBV5-5	ASSLRPWGPNNEQF
TRBV6-1	ASRNGTSGYYEQY
TRBV12-3/TRBV12-4	ASSLRDSTVEAF
TRBV10-3	AISQNRGERAYTEAF
TRBV10-3	AISGRGLAGTYNEQF
TRBV20-1	SAIGKGGTEAF
TRBV12-3/TRBV12-4	ASSGRASSYNEQF
TRBV20-1	SARARGLGTDTQY
TRBV28	ASRPTASNYGYT
TRBV2	ASSEDLVTEAF
TRBV7-3	ASSLANTDTQY
TRBV7-3	ASSLTWTSGRGEKDTQY
TRBV7-6	ASSTTSGSEGTQY
TRBV5-1	ASSLTGFPVGNEQF
TRBV29-1	SVQDSPYEQY
TRBV4-1	ASSETSRRAYNEQF
TRBV11-2	ASSPTSGAETQY
TRBV6-5	ASSYSRTSNTGELF
TRBV5-1	ASSLDRDRRLGEQF
TRBV5-1	ASSFGSQETQY
TRBV2	ASSPVGPAGETQY
TRBV7-8	ASSLGGTHEKLF
TRBV5-1	ASSLDLSGSVVETQY
TRBV20-1	SARDGTALYGYT
TRBV10-3	AISAGQGNEQY
TRBV20-1	CARDPGQGSGYGTDTQY
TRBV5-6	ASSFYGTGSSYEQY
TRBV5-1	ASSLSSGSQETQY
TRBV6-1	ATKSGGRGNTGELF
TRBV5-1	ASSPGQGYAEQY
TRBV27	ASSSSGGFSVQETQY
TRBV4-1	ASSQDVGGQETQY
TRBV5-1	ASSLWGPPTDGTQY
TRBV5-1	ASSLVLAGGKTGELF
TRBV20-1	SARLAGSDTQY
TRBV12-3/TRBV12-4	ASNPPTGVGDTQY
TRBV3-1	ASSPGQAGNSPLH
TRBV7-2	ASSLVSGANTDTQY
TRBV20-1	SAKLAGLTGELF
TRBV12-3/TRBV12-4	ASRAGTGVGETQY